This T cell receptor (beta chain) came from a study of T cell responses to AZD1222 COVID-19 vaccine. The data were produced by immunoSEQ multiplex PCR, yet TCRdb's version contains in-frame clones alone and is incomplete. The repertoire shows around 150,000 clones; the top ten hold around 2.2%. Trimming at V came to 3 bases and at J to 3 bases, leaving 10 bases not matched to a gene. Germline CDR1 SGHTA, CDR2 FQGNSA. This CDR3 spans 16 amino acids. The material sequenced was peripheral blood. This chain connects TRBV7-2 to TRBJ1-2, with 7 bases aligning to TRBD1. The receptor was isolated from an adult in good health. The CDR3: CASSFGQVPGDYGYTF. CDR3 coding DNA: TGTGCCAGCAGCTTCGGACAGGTCCCAGGCGACTATGGCTACACCTTC. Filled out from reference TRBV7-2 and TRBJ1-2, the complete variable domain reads GAGVSQSPSNKVTEKGKDVELRCDPISGHTALYWYRQSLGQGLEFLIYFQGNSAPDKSGLPSDRFSAERTGGSVSTLTIQRTQQEDSAVYLCASSFGQVPGDYGYTFGSGTRLTVV.